This T cell receptor (beta chain) is drawn from a study of cytomegalovirus exposure and HLA in healthy donors. Study-level findings and limits: A list of 150 to 200 TCR beta chains associated with cytomegalovirus was given.

TCRdb keeps only in-frame clones here, not all; method: immunoSEQ multiplex PCR. Of approximately 220,000 clones in the sample, roughly 88% were seen once. Concerning this clone: Its matching antigen is unknown.

The ends were cut back, 2 bases at V and 0 bases at J, with 12 bases in the middle. CDR1 and CDR2 from the germline V gene are SGHRS and YFSETQ. The CDR3 sequence is 16 residues long. The origin of this receptor is a woman under 40 in good health and CMV-seropositive. V gene TRBV5-1 combines with J gene TRBJ1-3; D gene ambiguous. Sequencing was carried out using PBMCs. CDR3 bases: TGCGCCAGCAGCTTCTTAGGGCCCCACTCTGGAAACACCATATATTTT. Translated, it gives CASSFLGPHSGNTIYF.